The TCR beta chain described here comes from a study of spatial heterogeneity in lung cancer. Germline CDR1 reads MNHNS; CDR2 reads SASEGT. V gave up 7 bases and J gave up 0 bases; unmatched junction bases: 13. CDR3 length equals 17 residues. Time point given: sample taken at primary tumor resection. No cell sorting; template was whole RNA from tumor, lung tissue or PBMC. TCRdb re-called the 5' RACE reads with MiXCR, one entry per CDR3 protein. The top ten clones hold 9% to 12% of a sample with about 12,000 distinct CDR3 sequences, 6.2% of them seen once. This clonotype was seen repeatedly, ten times or more.

This clonotype originated in a male donor with early-stage non-small cell lung cancer. V gene TRBV6-1 combines with J gene TRBJ2-3; 7 bases fit TRBD2. The sample in question was normal lung tissue next to the tumor, obtained at surgery. As DNA, the CDR3 is TGTGCCAGCATGCCCTGGGGGAGCGGGGCTAGCACAGATACGCAGTATTTT. Amino acids: CASMPWGSGASTDTQYF.